Listed below are T cell receptor beta chains from one sample, sequenced in a study of blood T cells in healthy people across ages. TCRdb used MiXCR to reprocess the 5' RACE reads, holding one entry per CDR3 protein. This sample yields 650,000 to 950,000 distinct CDR3 sequences, of which around 43% are seen a single time; approximately 20% belongs to the top ten. The sample comprised blood. These receptors all come from a man in his 60s in good health. Both conserved end residues are trimmed from each CDR3. Fields, in order: V gene, J gene, CDR3 protein.

V gene: TRBV6-2/TRBV6-3; J gene: TRBJ2-6; CDR3 protein: ASSYLAGLTGANVLT
V gene: TRBV9; J gene: -; CDR3 protein: ASSADQGFVASEQY
V gene: TRBV28; J gene: TRBJ2-7; CDR3 protein: ATETGTYEQY
V gene: TRBV5-1; J gene: TRBJ2-5; CDR3 protein: ASSLWQVETQY
V gene: TRBV3-1; J gene: TRBJ2-4; CDR3 protein: ASSQGRAVIAKNIQY
V gene: TRBV24-1; J gene: TRBJ2-3; CDR3 protein: ATFPGTSRTDTQY
V gene: TRBV10-3; J gene: -; CDR3 protein: AISDNPITYEQY
V gene: TRBV7-9; J gene: TRBJ1-2; CDR3 protein: ASSLQGGPYGYT
V gene: TRBV5-1; J gene: TRBJ2-7; CDR3 protein: ASSSPGTGPYEQY
V gene: TRBV20-1; J gene: TRBJ2-3; CDR3 protein: STKTSGGADTQY
V gene: TRBV5-1; J gene: TRBJ2-7; CDR3 protein: AGSLLQGGVYEQY
V gene: TRBV14; J gene: TRBJ1-1; CDR3 protein: ASSHRAGGPNTEAF
V gene: TRBV9; J gene: TRBJ2-1; CDR3 protein: ASSEGSASGENNEQF
V gene: TRBV6-1; J gene: TRBJ2-7; CDR3 protein: ASSVRGANEQY
V gene: TRBV5-6; J gene: TRBJ2-3; CDR3 protein: ASSRGTAQVDTQY
V gene: TRBV30; J gene: TRBJ1-2; CDR3 protein: AWSLSQRDYGYT
V gene: TRBV12-3/TRBV12-4; J gene: TRBJ2-7; CDR3 protein: ASSSDRDIEQY
V gene: TRBV6-5; J gene: TRBJ1-2; CDR3 protein: ASSYRGSRSYGYT
V gene: TRBV6-2/TRBV6-3; J gene: TRBJ2-6; CDR3 protein: ASRSFSGANVLT
V gene: TRBV3-1; J gene: TRBJ1-6; CDR3 protein: ASSPYGQNSPLH
V gene: TRBV12-3/TRBV12-4; J gene: TRBJ2-5; CDR3 protein: ASSGTGGSREQY
V gene: TRBV7-2; J gene: TRBJ2-5; CDR3 protein: ASSYDRRVETQY
V gene: TRBV10-3; J gene: TRBJ2-3; CDR3 protein: AISGGPTDTQY
V gene: TRBV5-1; J gene: TRBJ2-7; CDR3 protein: ASSLAGLPSYEQY
V gene: TRBV7-2; J gene: TRBJ2-3; CDR3 protein: ASSLQGSTDTQY
V gene: TRBV5-6; J gene: TRBJ2-4; CDR3 protein: ASSVGAGRKNIQY
V gene: TRBV5-1; J gene: TRBJ2-5; CDR3 protein: ASSLNGQPIKETQY
V gene: TRBV14; J gene: TRBJ2-7; CDR3 protein: ASSQAPPGGQVFYEQY
V gene: TRBV29-1; J gene: TRBJ2-2; CDR3 protein: SVDTNGELF
V gene: TRBV11-3; J gene: TRBJ1-1; CDR3 protein: ASSLDQRENTEAF
V gene: TRBV7-8; J gene: -; CDR3 protein: ASSFALAYEQY
V gene: TRBV5-5; J gene: TRBJ2-7; CDR3 protein: ASSLTQPPHEQY
V gene: TRBV4-1; J gene: TRBJ1-2; CDR3 protein: ASSQDTGGYYGYT
V gene: TRBV7-8; J gene: TRBJ1-1; CDR3 protein: ASSLGTGNTEAF
V gene: TRBV30; J gene: TRBJ1-1; CDR3 protein: AWSIPGGLTEAF
V gene: TRBV20-1; J gene: TRBJ1-5; CDR3 protein: SAASRVGNQPQH
V gene: TRBV11-2; J gene: TRBJ2-5; CDR3 protein: ASSLGSAGEETQY
V gene: TRBV9; J gene: TRBJ2-3; CDR3 protein: ASLPGTSGATTDTQY
V gene: TRBV5-1; J gene: TRBJ1-2; CDR3 protein: ASSREFGYGYT
V gene: TRBV7-9; J gene: TRBJ2-3; CDR3 protein: ASSLSFWRGSQY
V gene: TRBV6-1; J gene: TRBJ1-2; CDR3 protein: ASGSFRVLGYT
V gene: TRBV20-1; J gene: TRBJ2-7; CDR3 protein: SGRTSLYEQY
V gene: TRBV5-6; J gene: TRBJ1-1; CDR3 protein: ASSLLLAGGSNTEAF